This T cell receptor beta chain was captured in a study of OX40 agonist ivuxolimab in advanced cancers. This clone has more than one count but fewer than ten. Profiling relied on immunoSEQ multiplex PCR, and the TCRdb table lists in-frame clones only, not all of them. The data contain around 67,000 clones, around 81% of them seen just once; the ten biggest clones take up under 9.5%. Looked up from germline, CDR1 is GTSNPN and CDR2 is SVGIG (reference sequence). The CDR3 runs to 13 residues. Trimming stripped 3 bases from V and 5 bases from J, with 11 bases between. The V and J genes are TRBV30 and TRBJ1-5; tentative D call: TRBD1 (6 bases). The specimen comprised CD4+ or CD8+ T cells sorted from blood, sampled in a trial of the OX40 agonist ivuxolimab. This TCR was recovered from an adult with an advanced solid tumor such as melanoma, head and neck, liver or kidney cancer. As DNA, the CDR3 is TGTGCCTGGAGCAAGGACAGAGATCAGCCCCAGCATTTT. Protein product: CAWSKDRDQPQHF.